The 7 T cell receptor beta chains given below trace back to one sample, sequenced in a study of Graves' ophthalmopathy and Graves' hyperthyroidism (dated by TCRdb to between 2018 and 2020). The instrument given in TCRdb is Illumina HiSeq 2000. For repertoire sequencing, TCR beta CDR3 regions were amplified from RNA transcripts. A first-round RT-PCR used HTBI primers with the Qiagen OneStep RT-PCR kit, followed by a second-round multiplex PCR, size selection and purification. TCRdb's own reprocessing of the public reads used fastp at Q25 and MiXCR and kept productive beta chains. Rows with one shared CDR3 protein collapse into an entry with the most common genes and DNA. Here the sample has fewer than 250,000 distinct CDR3 sequences; about 32% occur a single time. The top ten clones comprise approximately 9.1% of the sample. Sequencing was done on a sample of peripheral blood. The receptors originated from a man between 50 and 59 years old with Graves' ophthalmopathy. Donor details come from another sample of the same person, matched by shared clones.

The J gene is TRBJ1-3, the V gene TRBV4-1, with D perhaps matching TRBD1 (5 bases). Germline V gives CDR1 MGHRA, CDR2 YSYEKL. V lost 1 base to trimming and J lost 1 base, with 20 bases between them. The CDR3 contains 19 residues. CDR3 protein: CASSQAPGSRGQSGNTIYF. CDR3 nucleotides: TGCGCCAGCAGCCAAGCCCCTGGGTCCCGTGGACAATCTGGAAACACCATATATTTT.

This clonotype was seen at least ten times. The chain combines TRBV7-8 with TRBJ1-1; D is undetermined. The CDR3 is 15 amino acids. The V gene lost 3 bases and the J gene lost 6 bases, with 17 bases spanning the gap. In germline, CDR1 is SGHVS, CDR2 FQNEAQ. CDR3 in amino acids: CASSFNSNPGAEAFF. In nucleotides, the CDR3 is TGTGCCAGCAGCTTCAACAGCAACCCCGGCGCTGAAGCTTTCTTT.

In this sample, this clonotype turned up once. V gene TRBV7-2 combines with J gene TRBJ1-1, with D maybe TRBD1 (5 bases). The V gene lost 7 bases and the J gene lost 6 bases, with 15 bases spanning the gap. The germline V gene has CDR1 SGHTA and CDR2 FQGNSA. This CDR3 spans 13 amino acids. Written as DNA, the CDR3 is TGTGCCAGCACATCGAGGGGCGGAGCTGAAGCTTTCTTT. Translating gives CASTSRGGAEAFF. Using reference TRBV7-2 and TRBJ1-1 for the parts outside the CDR3, the full variable domain is GAGVSQSPSNKVTEKGKDVELRCDPISGHTALYWYRQSLGQGLEFLIYFQGNSAPDKSGLPSDRFSAERTGGSVSTLTIQRTQQEDSAVYLCASTSRGGAEAFFGQGTRLTVV.

At least ten counts were recorded for this clonotype. CDR3 protein: CASSGALWGAYNEQFF. The CDR3 DNA reads as TGTGCCAGCAGTGGTGCTCTGTGGGGGGCCTACAATGAGCAGTTCTTC. The chain joins TRBV6-1 to TRBJ2-1; TRBD2 might be the D (6 bases). Trimming shortened V by 4 bases and J by 2 bases, and 15 bases separated the two germline ends. The CDR3 runs 16 residues. CDR1 and CDR2 from the germline V gene are MNHNS and SASEGT.

This clonotype was seen many times. V usage is TRBV7-2 and J usage is TRBJ2-3; 13 bases align to TRBD2. The CDR3 has 17 amino acids. Per the germline V gene, CDR1 is SGHTA and CDR2 is FQGNSA. The V gene end was trimmed by 0 bases and the J gene end by 1 base; junction bases not matched to a gene: 1. The CDR3 reads CASSLATSGRGTDTQYF. The CDR3 DNA reads TGTGCCAGCAGCTTAGCCACTAGCGGGAGGGGCACAGATACGCAGTATTTT.

In this sample, this clonotype turned up many times. V and J are TRBV6-4 and TRBJ2-5, with 7 bases matching TRBD1. This CDR3 is 15 amino acids long. Germline values: CDR1 MRHNA, CDR2 SNTAGT. V lost 5 bases and J lost 0; bases outside the gene matches: 6. The CDR3 here is CASSKDGTDQETQYF. The CDR3 DNA follows: TGTGCCAGCAGTAAAGACGGGACAGACCAAGAGACCCAGTACTTC.

This clonotype was counted ten times or more. This rearrangement joins TRBV4-1 to TRBJ1-2; D not certain. The germline V gene encodes CDR1 MGHRA and CDR2 YSYEKL. Trimming took 0 bases from V and 4 from J, leaving 12 bases between them. The CDR3 sequence is 15 residues long. The CDR3 is CASSQEDGPRYGYTF. For the CDR3, the DNA is TGCGCCAGCAGCCAAGAGGACGGGCCGCGCTATGGCTACACCTTC.